One sample yielded the 16 T cell receptor beta chains listed below, sequenced in a study of regulatory T cells in long-lasting Graves disease. TCR beta libraries were built with iRepertoire HTBI primers and Arm-PCR of CDR3 regions. TCRdb fed the multiplex PCR reads into MiXCR, producing one record per CDR3 protein. Of 310,000 or so distinct CDR3 sequences listed, roughly a fifth were seen once; the top ten hold 56%. Documented time point: persistent/refractory GD, antithyroid drugs over 5 years with positive TRAb. Generation of the TCR library employed RNA extracted from PBMCs. The specimen was peripheral blood mononuclear cells (PBMCs), collected when the disease was refractory, from a patient treated with antithyroid drugs. The receptors originated from a female donor with Graves disease.

This clonotype was counted ten times or more. V and J are TRBV6-2 or TRBV6-3 and TRBJ2-6; D remains ambiguous. V lost 7 bases and J 3 bases, leaving 10 bases between the germline ends. The CDR3 is 14 amino acids. Per germline, CDR1 MNHEY and CDR2 SVGEGT. Here the CDR3 reads CASTTSGGANVLTF. The CDR3 bases are TGTGCCAGCACCACCTCCGGTGGGGCCAACGTCCTGACTTTC.

This clonotype was detected only a few times. V and J are TRBV2 and TRBJ2-7; TRBD2 matches at 8 bases. The CDR3 sequence is 14 residues long. V gave up 6 bases and J gave up 6 bases; unmatched junction bases: 10. The germline gives CDR1 SNHLY, CDR2 FYNNEI. The CDR3 DNA is TGTGCCAGCAGGATAGGGCTAGCGGGTCCCGAGCAGTACTTC. Encoded protein: CASRIGLAGPEQYF.

The genes are TRBV4-3 and TRBJ2-7, with 8 bases identical to TRBD1. The J segment lost 0 bases and the V segment lost 6 bases, leaving 7 bases of the junction unmatched. The CDR3 is 15 residues long. Germline CDR1 reads LGHNA; CDR2 reads YSLEER. The CDR3 DNA reads TGCGCCAGCAGTCTTGACAGGGGTTACTCCTACGAGCAGTACTTC. Translating it yields CASSLDRGYSYEQYF.

The CDR3 loop reads CASSLIGTEQETQYF. The DNA of the CDR3 is TGTGCCAGCAGTCTGATTGGAACAGAACAAGAGACCCAGTACTTC. The V call is TRBV9, the J call TRBJ2-5; no firm D call. V lost 5 bases and J lost 2, with 16 bases in between. The length of the CDR3 is 15 residues. Germline V lookup: CDR1 SGDLS, CDR2 YYNGEE.

The J gene is TRBJ2-7, the V gene TRBV6-1, with 7 bases aligning to TRBD2. This CDR3 spans 14 amino acids. Germline V CDR1 and CDR2: MNHNS, SASEGT. The V segment lost 8 bases and the J segment 0 bases; nucleotides outside the gene matches: 7. The CDR3 DNA reads as TGTGCCAGCCGTCCTAGCGGAGCCTCCTACGAGCAGTACTTC. It specifies CASRPSGASYEQYF.

This clonotype showed up many times. The V gene is TRBV11-2, the J gene TRBJ1-1; D may be TRBD1 (5 bases). The CDR3 spans 13 residues. The ends were cut back, 4 bases at V and 5 bases at J, with 11 bases in the middle. CDR1 SGHAT and CDR2 FQNNGV come from the germline V gene. This chain's CDR3 is CASSWGRLTEAFF. The CDR3 DNA sequence: TGTGCCAGCAGCTGGGGACGGTTGACTGAAGCTTTCTTT.

The V and J genes are TRBV7-3 and TRBJ2-2; D is uncertain. Germline CDR1 SGHTA, CDR2 FQGTGA. The V end lost 1 base, the J end lost 5 bases, and 8 bases lay between the germline ends. The CDR3 contains 14 residues. DNA of the CDR3: TGTGCCAGCAGCTTAAATATGGAAACCGGGGAGCTGTTTTTT. It is translated as CASSLNMETGELFF.

This clonotype has just a few counts. The rearrangement joins TRBV20-1 to TRBJ2-7, with TRBD2 identical over 9 bases. The CDR3 consists of 11 residues. With 6 bases clipped from V and 7 bases from J, the junction kept 4 bases outside the gene matches. Germline loops: CDR1 DFQATT, CDR2 SNEGSKA (reference sequence). CDR3 amino acids: CSAQTSGEQYF. CDR3 nucleotide sequence: TGCAGTGCCCAGACTAGCGGAGAGCAGTACTTC.

This clonotype was observed a handful of times. The chain couples TRBV5-1 to TRBJ1-4; 7 bases line up with TRBD1. Trimming took 0 bases from V and 0 from J; bases not matched to a gene: 5. The CDR3 has 17 residues. In germline, CDR1 is SGHRS, CDR2 YFSETQ. CDR3 sequence reads: CASSLAGTAATNEKLFF. The DNA for the CDR3 is TGCGCCAGCAGCTTGGCCGGGACAGCTGCAACTAATGAAAAACTGTTTTTT.

This clonotype has at least ten counts. CDR3 DNA: TGTGCCAGCAGCTTAGGCCGCCGGCAGGGCTACGAGCAGTACTTC. This encodes CASSLGRRQGYEQYF. The rearrangement links TRBV7-2 to TRBJ2-7, with D perhaps matching TRBD1 (5 bases). The V gene lost 1 base and the J gene lost 3 bases, with 13 bases spanning the gap. The germline gives CDR1 SGHTA, CDR2 FQGNSA. This CDR3 is built from 15 residues.

The chain is built from TRBV20-1 and TRBJ2-1; D gene uncertain. Trimming took off 6 bases at V and 5 bases at J, with 14 bases between the two ends. CDR1 is DFQATT, CDR2 SNEGSKA, per germline (reference sequence). CDR3 length: 13 residues. CDR3 loop: CSAPSNWDNEQFF. CDR3 in DNA: TGCAGTGCCCCTTCTAACTGGGACAATGAGCAGTTCTTC.

In this sample, this clonotype turned up many times. The chain is built from TRBV15 and TRBJ2-7; maybe TRBD2 (6 bases). The germline CDR1 and CDR2 sequences are LNHNV and YYDKDF (reference sequence). Trimming removed 0 bases at V and 5 bases at J, with 14 bases between. This CDR3 region has 15 residues. The CDR3 reads CATSRDAREVDEQYF. CDR3 nucleotides: TGTGCCACCAGCAGAGATGCGCGGGAAGTGGACGAGCAGTACTTC.

This clonotype appeared a few times. The chain combines TRBV2 with TRBJ2-3; TRBD1 aligns across 7 bases. There are 16 residues in the CDR3. Germline V gives CDR1 SNHLY, CDR2 FYNNEI. Unmatched junction bases numbered 8, after V lost 3 bases and J lost 2 bases. For the CDR3, the DNA is TGTGCCAGCAGTGAGCTACAGGGGCTGAACACAGATACGCAGTATTTT. Amino acid sequence: CASSELQGLNTDTQYF.

A word on this clonotype: A much larger clone sits a single nucleotide away, making a read error possible. The chain couples TRBV7-2 to TRBJ1-5, with D maybe TRBD1 (5 bases). V shed 5 bases and J shed 5 bases, with 16 bases lying between them. This CDR3 has 15 residues. The germline V gene has CDR1 SGHTA and CDR2 FQGNSA. The CDR3 DNA follows: TGTGCCAGCAGCCCGTGGACCGGGGACTATCAGCCCCAGCATTTT. Its translation is CASSPWTGDYQPQHF. Complete variable domain (other parts from reference TRBV7-2 and TRBJ1-5): GAGVSQSPSNKVTEKGKDVELRCDPISGHTALYWYRQSLGQGLEFLIYFQGNSAPDKSGLPSDRFSAERTGGSVSTLTIQRTQQEDSAVYLCASSPWTGDYQPQHFGDGTRLSIL.

Written as DNA, the CDR3 is TGTGCCAGCAACTTGATGGTGGGAGGCGTAACGAACACTGAAGCTTTCTTT. As protein: CASNLMVGGVTNTEAFF. The genes are TRBV7-2 and TRBJ1-1; D not resolved. Trimming took 7 bases from V and 1 from J, leaving 22 bases between them. The CDR3 totals 17 residues. Germline V gene lookup returns CDR1 SGHTA and CDR2 FQGNSA.

There are many counts of this clonotype. This chain links TRBV20-1 with TRBJ2-4, with 8 bases aligning to TRBD1. V trimming: 6 bases; J trimming: 8 bases; junction bases outside the gene matches: 9. Germline V gene lookup returns CDR1 DFQATT and CDR2 SNEGSKA (reference sequence). The CDR3 has 13 residues. The CDR3 reads CSAPTGDSDIQYF. CDR3 coding DNA: TGCAGTGCACCGACAGGGGACAGTGACATTCAGTACTTC.